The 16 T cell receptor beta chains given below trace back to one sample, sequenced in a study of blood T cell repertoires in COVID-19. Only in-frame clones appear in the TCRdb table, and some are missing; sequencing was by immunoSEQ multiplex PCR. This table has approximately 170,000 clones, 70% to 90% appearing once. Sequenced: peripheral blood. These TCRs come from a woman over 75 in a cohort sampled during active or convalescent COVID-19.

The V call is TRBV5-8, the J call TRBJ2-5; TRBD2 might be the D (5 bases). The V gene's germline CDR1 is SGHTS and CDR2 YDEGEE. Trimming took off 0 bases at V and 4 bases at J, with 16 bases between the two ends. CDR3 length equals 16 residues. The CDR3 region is CASSLEQRLGGETQYF. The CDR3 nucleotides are TGTGCCAGCAGCTTGGAGCAGCGGTTGGGCGGAGAGACCCAGTACTTC.

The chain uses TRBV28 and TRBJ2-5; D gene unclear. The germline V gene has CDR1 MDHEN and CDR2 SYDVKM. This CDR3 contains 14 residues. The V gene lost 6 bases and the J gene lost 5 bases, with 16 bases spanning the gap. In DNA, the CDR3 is TGTGCCAGCAGGCCCTTACTGATCCCGGAGACCCAGTACTTC. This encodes CASRPLLIPETQYF.

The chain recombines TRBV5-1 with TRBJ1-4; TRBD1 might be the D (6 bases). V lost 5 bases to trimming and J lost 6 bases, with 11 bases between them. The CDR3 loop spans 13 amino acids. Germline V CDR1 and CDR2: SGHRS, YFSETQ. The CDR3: CASRGARDEKLFF. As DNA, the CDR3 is TGCGCCAGCAGGGGGGCAAGGGATGAAAAACTGTTTTTT.

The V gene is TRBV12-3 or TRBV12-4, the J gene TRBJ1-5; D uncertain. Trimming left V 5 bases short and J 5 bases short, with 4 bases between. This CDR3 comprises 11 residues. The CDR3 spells CASSPDQPQHF. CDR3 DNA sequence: TGTGCCAGCAGTCCCGATCAGCCCCAGCATTTT.

The CDR3 DNA is TGTGCCACCAGCAGATATAAACAGGGTGGGCACTATGGCTACACCTTC. It codes for CATSRYKQGGHYGYTF. V is TRBV15 and J is TRBJ1-2, with D tentatively TRBD1 (6 bases). Germline CDR1 is LNHNV and CDR2 is YYDKDF (reference sequence). With 2 bases removed from V and 3 bases from J, the gap between germline ends came to 16 bases. This CDR3 has 16 residues.

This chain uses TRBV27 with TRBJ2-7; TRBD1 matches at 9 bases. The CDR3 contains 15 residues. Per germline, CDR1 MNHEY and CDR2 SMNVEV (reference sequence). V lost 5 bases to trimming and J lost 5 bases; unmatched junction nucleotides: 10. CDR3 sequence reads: CASSPDRDRVHEQYV. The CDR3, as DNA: TGTGCCAGCAGTCCCGACCGGGACAGGGTCCACGAGCAGTACGTC.

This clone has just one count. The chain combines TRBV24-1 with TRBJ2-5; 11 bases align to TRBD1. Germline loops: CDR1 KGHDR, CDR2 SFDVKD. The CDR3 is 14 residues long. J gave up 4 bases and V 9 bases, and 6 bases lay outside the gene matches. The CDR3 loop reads CATPTGTGGETQYF. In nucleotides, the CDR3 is TGTGCCACCCCCACCGGGACAGGGGGAGAGACCCAGTACTTC.

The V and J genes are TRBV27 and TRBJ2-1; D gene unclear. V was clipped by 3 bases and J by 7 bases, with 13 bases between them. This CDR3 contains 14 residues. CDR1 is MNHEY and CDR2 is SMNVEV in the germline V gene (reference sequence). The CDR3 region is CASSFATPRNEQFF. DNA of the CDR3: TGTGCCAGCAGTTTCGCGACTCCGAGGAATGAGCAGTTCTTC.

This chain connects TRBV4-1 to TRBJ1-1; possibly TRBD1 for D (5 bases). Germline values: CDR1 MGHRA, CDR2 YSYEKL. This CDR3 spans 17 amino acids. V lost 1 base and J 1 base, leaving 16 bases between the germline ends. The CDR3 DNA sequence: TGCGCCAGCAGCCAAGGGGGAGGGAATGGGGCGAACACTGAAGCTTTCTTT. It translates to CASSQGGGNGANTEAFF.

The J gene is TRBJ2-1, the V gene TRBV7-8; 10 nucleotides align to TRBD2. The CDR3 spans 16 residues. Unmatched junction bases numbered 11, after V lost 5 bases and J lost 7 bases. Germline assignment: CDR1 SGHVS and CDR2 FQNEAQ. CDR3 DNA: TGTGCCAGCAGCCCCCCTCTAGCGGGAGCTTGGAATGAGCAGTTCTTC. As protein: CASSPPLAGAWNEQFF.

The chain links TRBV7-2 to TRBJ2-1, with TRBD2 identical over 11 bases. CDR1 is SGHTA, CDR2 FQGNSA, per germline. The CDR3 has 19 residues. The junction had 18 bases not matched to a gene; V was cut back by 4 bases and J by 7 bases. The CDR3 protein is CASSWSWGPGLAVENEQFF. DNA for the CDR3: TGTGCCAGCAGCTGGTCTTGGGGCCCGGGACTAGCGGTCGAGAATGAGCAGTTCTTC.

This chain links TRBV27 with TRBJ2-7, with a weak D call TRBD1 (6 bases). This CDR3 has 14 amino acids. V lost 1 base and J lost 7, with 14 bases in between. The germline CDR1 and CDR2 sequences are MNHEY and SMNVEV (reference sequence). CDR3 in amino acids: CASSLWGPTSEQYF. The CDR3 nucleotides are TGTGCCAGCAGTTTATGGGGGCCGACGAGTGAGCAGTACTTC.

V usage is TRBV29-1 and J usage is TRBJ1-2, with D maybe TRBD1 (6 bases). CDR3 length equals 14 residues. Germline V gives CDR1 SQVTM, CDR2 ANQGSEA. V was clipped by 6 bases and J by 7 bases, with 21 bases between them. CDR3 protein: CSVDRTDIGGGYTF. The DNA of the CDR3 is TGCAGCGTGGACCGGACAGACATAGGGGGTGGCTACACCTTC.

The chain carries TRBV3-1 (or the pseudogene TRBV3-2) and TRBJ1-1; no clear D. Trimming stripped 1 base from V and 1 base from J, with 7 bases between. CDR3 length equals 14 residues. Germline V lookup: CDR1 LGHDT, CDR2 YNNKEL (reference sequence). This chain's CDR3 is CASSQATENTEAFF. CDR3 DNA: TGTGCCAGCAGCCAAGCGACTGAGAACACTGAAGCTTTCTTT.

The CDR3 coding sequence is TGTGCCAGCAGTGAAGCGTCTTGGCAGGGTGGTGGCTACACCTTC. As protein: CASSEASWQGGGYTF. The chain is built from TRBV6-1 and TRBJ1-2, with TRBD1 as a possible D gene (5 bases). This CDR3 has 15 amino acids. Deletions cut 0 bases from V and 7 bases from J, with 15 bases between. CDR1 is MNHNS and CDR2 is SASEGT in the germline V gene.

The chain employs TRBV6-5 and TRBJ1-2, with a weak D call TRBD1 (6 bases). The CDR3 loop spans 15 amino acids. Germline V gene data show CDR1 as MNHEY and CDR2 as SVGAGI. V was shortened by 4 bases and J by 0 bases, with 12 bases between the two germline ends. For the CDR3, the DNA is TGTGCCAGCAGTTTTGGGACACCTACTAACTATGGCTACACCTTC. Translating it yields CASSFGTPTNYGYTF.